This T cell receptor beta chain was retrieved from a study of OX40 agonist ivuxolimab in advanced cancers. Overall study context: Patients were dosed intravenously with ivuxolimab at 0.01 to 10 mg/kg every 2 weeks. Patients undergoing dose escalation presented with hepatocellular carcinoma, melanoma, renal cell or head and neck cancer. General study points: Expanded peripheral T-cell antigen specificity went undetermined.

The data were produced by immunoSEQ multiplex PCR, yet TCRdb's version contains in-frame clones alone and is incomplete. The repertoire has tens of thousands of clones, approximately 86% of them found once; the top ten carry under 3.5%. Germline loops: CDR1 SGHNT, CDR2 YYREEE (reference sequence). This CDR3 contains 13 residues. Trimming removed 4 bases at V and 4 bases at J, with 11 bases between. Note on this clone: What it binds is not known.

The material was CD4+ or CD8+ T cells sorted from blood, obtained in a trial of the OX40 agonist ivuxolimab. This sequence originates from an adult with an advanced solid tumor such as melanoma, head and neck, liver or kidney cancer. This chain uses TRBV5-4 with TRBJ1-1; D is uncertain. The CDR3 region has the DNA TGTGCCAGCAGCCGAGGGTTGGGCACTGAAGCTTTCTTT. Protein product: CASSRGLGTEAFF.